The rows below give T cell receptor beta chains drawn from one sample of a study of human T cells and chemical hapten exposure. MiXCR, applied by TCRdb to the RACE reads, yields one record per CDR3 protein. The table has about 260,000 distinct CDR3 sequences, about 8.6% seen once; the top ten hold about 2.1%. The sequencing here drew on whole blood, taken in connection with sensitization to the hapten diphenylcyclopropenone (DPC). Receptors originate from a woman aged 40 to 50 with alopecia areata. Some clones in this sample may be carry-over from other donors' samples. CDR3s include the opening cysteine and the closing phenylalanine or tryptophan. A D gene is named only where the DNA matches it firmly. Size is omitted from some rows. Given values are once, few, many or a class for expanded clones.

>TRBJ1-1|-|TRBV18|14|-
TGTGCCAGCTCACCACCGATGAGTCGGCGTGAAGCTTTCTTT
CASSPPMSRREAFF
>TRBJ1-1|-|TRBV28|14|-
TGTGCCAGCAGTTTGTTAGCTGGGGACACTGAAGCTTTCTTT
CASSLLAGDTEAFF
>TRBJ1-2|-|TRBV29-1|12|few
TGCAGCGTTCTTCAGATTGACTATGGCTACACCTTC
CSVLQIDYGYTF
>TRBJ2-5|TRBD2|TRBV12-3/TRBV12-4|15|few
TGTGCCAGCGGGCCACTAGCGGGGAGGGAAGAGACCCAGTACTTC
CASGPLAGREETQYF
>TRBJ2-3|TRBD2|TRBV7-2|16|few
TGTGCCAGCAGCACTAAGAGCGGGGCGAGGACAGATACGCAGTATTTT
CASSTKSGARTDTQYF
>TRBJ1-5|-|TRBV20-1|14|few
TGCAGTGCTAGTGGAGGGCAGCTTAATCAGCCCCAGCATTTT
CSASGGQLNQPQHF
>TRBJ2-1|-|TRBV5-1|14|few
TGCGCCAGCAGCTTGGCCTTAGGGAACAATGAGCAGTTCTTC
CASSLALGNNEQFF
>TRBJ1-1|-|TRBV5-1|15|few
TGCGCCAGCAGCTTGCTCGGGGTAATGAACACTGAAGCTTTCTTT
CASSLLGVMNTEAFF
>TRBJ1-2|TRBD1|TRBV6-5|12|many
TGTGCCAGCAGGGTACAGGGGGGCGGCTACACCTTC
CASRVQGGGYTF
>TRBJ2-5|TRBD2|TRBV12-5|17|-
TGTGCTAGTGGTTTGGTACTAACTAGCGCGTTCCAGGAGACCCAGTACTTC
CASGLVLTSAFQETQYF
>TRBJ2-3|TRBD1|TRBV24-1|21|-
TGTGCCACCAGTGACCGTAACCCCGTTCGAGGACAGGGGGCTGTTGCAGATACGCAGTATTTT
CATSDRNPVRGQGAVADTQYF
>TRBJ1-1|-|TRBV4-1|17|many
TGCGCCAGCAGCCCAAGAGATACCGGGACGGTGAACACTGAAGCTTTCTTT
CASSPRDTGTVNTEAFF
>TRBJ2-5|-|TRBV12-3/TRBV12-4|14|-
TGTGCCAGCAGTTTTTCTGGGGGTCAAGAGACCCAGTACTTC
CASSFSGGQETQYF
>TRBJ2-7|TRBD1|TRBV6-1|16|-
TGTGCCAGCGGACTTCCCCCGGGACAGGTTTCGGGAGAGCAGTACTTC
CASGLPPGQVSGEQYF
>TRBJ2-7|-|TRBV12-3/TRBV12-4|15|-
TGTGCCAGCAGTTCCCAGGCGGGCAGGTCCTACGAGCAGTACTTC
CASSSQAGRSYEQYF
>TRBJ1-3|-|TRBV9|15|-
TGTGCCAGCAGCGTAACAGGGATCTCTGGAAACACCATATATTTT
CASSVTGISGNTIYF
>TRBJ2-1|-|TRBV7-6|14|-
TGTGCCAGCAGCTTAGACGGGGACTACAATGAGCAGTTCTTC
CASSLDGDYNEQFF
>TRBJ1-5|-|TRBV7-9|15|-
TGTGCCAGCAGCTCCACCGGGGGGCAAGGGCAGCCCCAGCATTTT
CASSSTGGQGQPQHF